The source of this T cell receptor beta chain is a study of CD8 T cells in Susac syndrome. RNA amounts of about 0.45 to 1 ug underwent reverse transcription with random hexamers. TCRdb reprocessed the immunoSEQ multiplex PCR reads via MiXCR and lists one record per CDR3 protein. This sample carries 150,000 to 200,000 distinct CDR3 sequences, around 96% of them seen once, and the ten largest clones take about 0.13%. The study sequenced TCR beta in blood CD8+ and CD4+ T cells. In contrast to the negatively isolated CD8+ and CD4+ T cells, TEMRA cells were FACS-enriched. The V gene lost 8 bases and the J gene lost 4 bases, with 15 bases spanning the gap. From germline, CDR1 is DFQATT and CDR2 SNEGSKA (reference sequence). The CDR3 length is 13 residues.

Sequencing was performed on CD4+ T cells from PBMCs. This receptor was taken from a human donor in good health. V usage is TRBV20-1 and J usage is TRBJ2-1; a possible D gene is TRBD1 (5 bases). The CDR3 bases are TGCAGTCCAGGTCTAGGGGCATACAATGAGCAGTTCTTC. This translates into CSPGLGAYNEQFF.